Listed below are T cell receptor beta chains from one sample, sequenced in a study of blood T cells in healthy people across ages. TCRdb used MiXCR to reprocess the 5' RACE reads, holding one entry per CDR3 protein. Among approximately 1,700,000 distinct CDR3 sequences listed, about two fifths were seen once. The specimen was blood. The receptors come from a human donor in good health. Each CDR3 is given with its conserved first and last residue. A D gene is named only where the DNA matches it firmly. Only some rows state a clone size, as once, few, many or a class for expanded clones.

clone size	D gene	V gene	J gene	CDR3 DNA	CDR3 protein
few	NA	TRBV11-2	TRBJ2-5	TGTGCCAGCAGCGAGATAGCGGTCCAAGAGACCCAGTACTTC	CASSEIAVQETQYF
few	TRBD2	TRBV7-2	TRBJ2-3	TGTGCCAGCAGCTTAGTTGGGCGGGGGGGCGTAGATACGCAGTATTTT	CASSLVGRGGVDTQYF
NA	NA	TRBV11-1	TRBJ2-5	TGTGCCAGCAGCTTGGACGGGAGTTACCAAGAGACCCAGTACTTC	CASSLDGSYQETQYF
NA	NA	TRBV7-2	TRBJ1-1	TGTGCCAGCAGTCCCAGGGTCAGAGGGGACACTGAAGCTTTCTTT	CASSPRVRGDTEAFF
NA	NA	TRBV7-2	TRBJ1-1	TGTGCCAGCAGCTTAGCCGCAGGGGCCCGGTCCGGCACTGAAGCTTTCTTT	CASSLAAGARSGTEAFF
NA	NA	TRBV20-1	TRBJ1-5	TGCAGTGCTAGTTTGGGGGATTATAGCAATCAGCCCCAGCATTTT	CSASLGDYSNQPQHF
NA	NA	TRBV12-3/TRBV12-4	TRBJ1-2	TGTGCCACGGCGGGGGTTTTGGACTATGGCTACACCTTC	CATAGVLDYGYTF
NA	TRBD1	TRBV18	TRBJ2-1	TGTGCCAGTTACCGGGACAGGGGGTACAATGAGCAGTTCTTC	CASYRDRGYNEQFF
few	TRBD1	TRBV5-8	TRBJ1-1	TGTGCCAGCAGCTGGGACAGGGAGGAAGCTTTCTTT	CASSWDREEAFF
few	NA	TRBV6-6	TRBJ2-5	TGTGCCAGCAATTCGGCAGATGATACGACCCAGTACTTC	CASNSADDTTQYF
few	NA	TRBV6-1	TRBJ1-2	TGTGCCAGTACCCCTCTCGGGGGACCCAACTATGGCTACACCTTC	CASTPLGGPNYGYTF
once	TRBD1	TRBV4-1	TRBJ1-1	TGCGCCAGCAGCCAAGAGGACAGGGAGAACACTGAAGCTTTCTTT	CASSQEDRENTEAFF
few	TRBD2	TRBV20-1	TRBJ2-1	TGCAGTGCTAGAGCCCTAGCGGGGGGGCAGTGGGAGCAGTTCTTC	CSARALAGGQWEQFF
many	NA	TRBV5-1	TRBJ1-1	TGTGCCAGCAGTCCGGACGGCAACACTGAAGCTTTCTTT	CASSPDGNTEAFF